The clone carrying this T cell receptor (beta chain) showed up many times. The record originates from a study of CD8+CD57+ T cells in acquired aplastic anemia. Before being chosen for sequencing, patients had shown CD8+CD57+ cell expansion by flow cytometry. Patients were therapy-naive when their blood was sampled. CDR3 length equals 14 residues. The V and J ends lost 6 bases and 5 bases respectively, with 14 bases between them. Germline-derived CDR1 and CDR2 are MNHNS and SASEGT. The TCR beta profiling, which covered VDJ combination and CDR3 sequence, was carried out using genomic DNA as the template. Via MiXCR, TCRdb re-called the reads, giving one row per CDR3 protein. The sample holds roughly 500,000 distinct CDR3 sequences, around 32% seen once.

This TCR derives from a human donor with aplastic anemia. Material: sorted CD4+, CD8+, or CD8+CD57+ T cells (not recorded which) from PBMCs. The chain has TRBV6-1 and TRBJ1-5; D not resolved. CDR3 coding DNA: TGTGCCAGCAGCGATCCCGAGAGGCATCAGCCCCAGCATTTT. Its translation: CASSDPERHQPQHF.